This entry concerns a single T cell receptor beta chain. Its antigen is undetermined. Unfractionated whole blood was the source from which total RNA was extracted. The V and J ends lost 5 bases and 3 bases, in that order; junction bases with no gene match: 18. The CDR3 runs to 19 residues. Germline values: CDR1 DFQATT, CDR2 SNEGSKA (reference sequence). Separate cDNA molecules received unique molecular identifiers, which the library attached to them. In the original analysis: 95,638 TCRs per sample was the median, with a range of 23,224 to 690,600. MiXCR, run by TCRdb on the 5' RACE reads, gives a single entry per CDR3 protein. The V and J calls were determined by TCRdb, not by the authors. The sample yields 95,000 to 120,000 distinct CDR3 sequences, approximately 20% seen once. This entry is derived from a study of human T cells and chemical hapten exposure. Whole-study context: Variability of per-sample TCR yields stemmed mainly from small differences in pooled library volume. Study outcomes and limitations: TCRs above 1 in 1000 frequency did not change with DPC sensitization.

The V gene is TRBV20-1, the J gene TRBJ2-3, with 12 bases lining up with TRBD2. The TCR was taken from a human donor in good health. In DNA, the CDR3 is TGCAGTGCTCCCCAAGACCTAGCGGGAGGGGGATTTTGGACAGATACGCAGTATTTT. It is translated as CSAPQDLAGGGFWTDTQYF.